The 17 T cell receptor beta chains in this list originate from one sample, sequenced in a study of cytomegalovirus exposure and HLA in healthy donors. The PCR ran on 60 Vbeta and 13 Jbeta primers. Method: immunoSEQ multiplex PCR; TCRdb's copy keeps in-frame clones and lacks some. The sample shows roughly 90,000 clones, roughly four fifths of them seen only once. Sequenced sample: PBMCs. The receptors come from a man younger than 45 in good health and CMV-seropositive.

V is TRBV5-1 and J is TRBJ2-5, with D possibly TRBD1 on 6 matching bases. The V end was cut by 0 bases, the J end by 0 bases, with 12 bases between. CDR3 length: 16 amino acids. Germline CDR1 is SGHRS and CDR2 is YFSETQ. The CDR3 reads CASSLVGQNNQETQYF. The CDR3 nucleotides read TGCGCCAGCAGCTTGGTAGGACAGAACAACCAAGAGACCCAGTACTTC.

J is TRBJ2-7 and V is TRBV6-5, with D perhaps TRBD1 (5 bases). The V end lost 0 bases, the J end lost 1 base, and 10 bases lay between the germline ends. The germline V gene has CDR1 MNHEY and CDR2 SVGAGI. The CDR3 has 15 amino acids. The CDR3: CASSYSWTTSYEQYF. The CDR3 DNA reads as TGTGCCAGCAGTTACTCTTGGACAACGTCCTACGAGCAGTACTTC.

Concerning this clone: The same CDR3 is also encoded by other DNA sequences in this sample. The chain joins TRBV5-4 to TRBJ2-3; 7 bases match TRBD1. CDR1 is SGHNT, CDR2 YYREEE, per germline (reference sequence). The CDR3 is made up of 15 amino acids. J lost 6 bases, V lost 0 bases, and 7 bases had no gene match. DNA for the CDR3: TGTGCCAGCAGCTTGGGACAGGGAGAGGTGGATACGCAGTATTTT. Encoded protein: CASSLGQGEVDTQYF.

The V gene is TRBV30, the J gene TRBJ2-1; the match to TRBD2 covers 14 bases. V lost 3 bases and J lost 6; bases outside the gene matches: 4. CDR3 length equals 15 residues. Germline V gene data show CDR1 as GTSNPN and CDR2 as SVGIG (reference sequence). Here the CDR3 reads CAWSPTSGRANEQFF. The CDR3 nucleotides read TGTGCCTGGAGCCCGACTAGCGGGAGGGCCAATGAGCAGTTCTTC.

This clone has just a few counts. The chain has TRBV7-9 and TRBJ1-5; the D is unclear. V dropped 5 bases and J dropped 5 bases, with 7 bases sitting between them. Germline V CDR1 and CDR2: SEHNR, FQNEAQ (reference sequence). The CDR3 contains 12 residues. The CDR3 DNA is TGTGCCAGCAGCCTCTTCGATCAGCCCCAGCATTTT. The encoded protein is CASSLFDQPQHF.

The V gene is TRBV27, the J gene TRBJ2-7; the match to TRBD2 covers 11 bases. With 6 bases clipped from V and 3 bases from J, the junction kept 10 bases outside the gene matches. The CDR3 totals 16 residues. Per germline, CDR1 MNHEY and CDR2 SMNVEV (reference sequence). CDR3 sequence reads: CASSPGTSGALYEQYF. For the CDR3, the DNA is TGTGCCAGCAGCCCCGGGACTAGCGGAGCTCTCTACGAGCAGTACTTC.

The CDR3 DNA follows: TGCGCCAGCAGCCCACTAGCGGACCCGAACACCGGGGAGCTGTTTTTT. Its translation: CASSPLADPNTGELFF. The chain joins TRBV5-1 to TRBJ2-2; 8 bases are shared with TRBD2. This CDR3 has 16 residues. In germline, CDR1 is SGHRS, CDR2 YFSETQ. V lost 4 bases, J lost 0 bases, and 5 bases stayed unmatched.

V gene TRBV19 combines with J gene TRBJ1-1; TRBD1 aligns across 7 bases. Per the germline V gene, CDR1 is LNHDA and CDR2 is SQIVND (reference sequence). This CDR3 region has 15 residues. The junction had 10 bases not matched to a gene; V was cut back by 8 bases and J by 1 base. The CDR3 bases are TGTGCCAGTGCTGACTTGGGACAGCAGAACACTGAAGCTTTCTTT. Residues: CASADLGQQNTEAFF.

The V call is TRBV30, the J call TRBJ2-6; weak D call: TRBD1 (6 bases). The CDR3 spans 16 residues. In germline, CDR1 is GTSNPN, CDR2 SVGIG (reference sequence). Trimming took 0 bases from V and 0 from J, leaving 9 bases between them. The CDR3 is CAWSVGQISGANVLTF. The CDR3, as DNA: TGTGCCTGGAGTGTAGGACAGATCTCTGGGGCCAACGTCCTGACTTTC. The full variable domain, completed using reference TRBV30 and TRBJ2-6, is SQTIHQWPATLVQPVGSPLSLECTVEGTSNPNLYWYRQAAGRGLQLLFYSVGIGQISSEVPQNLSASRPQDRQFILSSKKLLLSDSGFYLCAWSVGQISGANVLTFGAGSRLTVL.

This clone was found once. This chain links TRBV29-1 with TRBJ2-1; 11 nucleotides line up with TRBD2. CDR3 size: 15 residues. Trimming at V came to 4 bases and at J to 3 bases, leaving 5 bases not matched to a gene. Per germline, CDR1 SQVTM and CDR2 ANQGSEA. In nucleotides, the CDR3 is TGCAGCGTTGGGATAGCGGGAGGGAACTACAATGAGCAGTTCTTC. It yields the protein CSVGIAGGNYNEQFF.

V gene TRBV27 combines with J gene TRBJ1-2; D unresolved. The CDR3 consists of 13 residues. The V end was cut by 6 bases, the J end by 3 bases, with 11 bases between. In germline, CDR1 is MNHEY, CDR2 SMNVEV (reference sequence). This CDR3 reads CASRGLEDYGYTF. CDR3 nucleotides: TGTGCCAGCAGGGGTCTGGAGGACTATGGCTACACCTTC.

This chain connects TRBV19 to TRBJ1-3, with D perhaps TRBD1 (5 bases). The CDR3 runs to 14 residues. The germline V gene has CDR1 LNHDA and CDR2 SQIVND (reference sequence). V lost 11 bases to trimming and J lost 4 bases, with 18 bases between them. The DNA of the CDR3 is TGTGCCTCCCGGACGGGACTTGAGGGAAACACCATATATTTT. Encoded protein: CASRTGLEGNTIYF.

The V and J genes are TRBV6-4 and TRBJ2-1; D is possibly TRBD2 (5 bases). Germline V lookup: CDR1 MRHNA, CDR2 SNTAGT. The V end was cut by 4 bases, the J end by 3 bases, with 16 bases between. This CDR3 is built from 16 residues. CDR3 amino acids: CASSASSSGFYNEQFF. The CDR3 region has the DNA TGTGCCAGCAGTGCGTCATCGAGCGGCTTCTACAATGAGCAGTTCTTC.

The chain joins TRBV19 to TRBJ2-5; 7 nucleotides match TRBD1. Matching the DNA end better, TRBJ2-7 makes the J call doubtful. CDR1 and CDR2 (germline): LNHDA, SQIVND (reference sequence). The CDR3 runs to 14 residues. As DNA, the CDR3 is TGTGCCAGTAGTATATCGGACAGGAGTGGCGAGCAGTACTTC. Protein product: CASSISDRSGEQYF.

About this clone: The sample has other DNA sequences that encode this CDR3 too. V gene TRBV7-9 combines with J gene TRBJ2-5; TRBD2 aligns across 10 bases. The CDR3 totals 16 residues. V shed 5 bases, J shed 0 bases, and the junction held 6 bases outside the gene matches. Germline V gene lookup returns CDR1 SEHNR and CDR2 FQNEAQ (reference sequence). CDR3 loop: CASSPHSGGYQETQYF. DNA for the CDR3: TGTGCCAGCAGCCCACATAGCGGGGGGTACCAAGAGACCCAGTACTTC.

The gene calls are TRBV6-1 and TRBJ2-2, with 7 bases aligning to TRBD1. Looked up from germline, CDR1 is MNHNS and CDR2 is SASEGT. After removal of 11 bases from V and 8 bases from J, the junction contained 14 bases not matched to a gene. The CDR3 is made up of 14 amino acids. The CDR3 here is CAGTTGSGWGELFF. The CDR3 DNA sequence: TGTGCCGGAACGACAGGGTCAGGTTGGGGGGAGCTGTTTTTT.

This rearrangement joins TRBV6-6 to TRBJ2-1, with TRBD2 matching 8 bases. Per germline, CDR1 MNHNY and CDR2 SVGAGI (reference sequence). J lost 7 bases, V lost 3 bases, and 2 bases had no gene match. CDR3 size: 13 residues. CDR3: CASSYVAGNEQFF. Here the CDR3 DNA reads TGTGCCAGCAGTTATGTAGCGGGGAATGAGCAGTTCTTC.